The entry that follows covers one T cell receptor (beta chain) sequence. This sample is part of a study of blood T cell repertoires in COVID-19. Study at large: Sites across the United States, Italy and Spain contributed samples from acute and convalescent COVID-19. T cells, B-cell-depleted T cells, or PBMCs supplied cDNA or gDNA.

As processed by the authors: Amplification with reference gene primers provided the estimates of nucleated cell counts. Method: immunoSEQ multiplex PCR; TCRdb's copy keeps in-frame clones and lacks some. Clone size and V and J calls were adopted from that table, with D and trimming inferred from the DNA. The sample includes around 27,000 clones, over 85% seen only once; the top ten take about 3.9%. Germline V gene sequence: CDR1 LNHDA, CDR2 SQIVND (reference sequence). CDR3 length: 15 residues. V lost 1 base and J 1 base, leaving 10 bases between the germline ends. The sequence came from a human donor with active COVID-19. The donor label of this sample is uncertain. The chain links TRBV19 to TRBJ1-1; TRBD1 might be the D (6 bases). Sequenced sample: peripheral blood. CDR3: CASSIVGQGNTEAFF. The CDR3 coding sequence is TGTGCCAGTAGTATAGTGGGACAAGGGAACACTGAAGCTTTCTTT.